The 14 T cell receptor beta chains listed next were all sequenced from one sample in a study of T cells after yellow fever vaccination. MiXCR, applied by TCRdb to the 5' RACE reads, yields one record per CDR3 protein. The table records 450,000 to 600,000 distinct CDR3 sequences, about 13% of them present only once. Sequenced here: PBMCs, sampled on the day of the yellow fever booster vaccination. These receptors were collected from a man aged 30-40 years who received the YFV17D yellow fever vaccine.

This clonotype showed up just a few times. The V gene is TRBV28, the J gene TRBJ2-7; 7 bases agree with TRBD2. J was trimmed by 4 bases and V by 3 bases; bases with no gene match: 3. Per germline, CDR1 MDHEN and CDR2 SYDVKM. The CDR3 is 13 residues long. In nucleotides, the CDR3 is TGTGCCAGCAGTTTCCAGGGACTATACGAGCAGTACTTC. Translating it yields CASSFQGLYEQYF.

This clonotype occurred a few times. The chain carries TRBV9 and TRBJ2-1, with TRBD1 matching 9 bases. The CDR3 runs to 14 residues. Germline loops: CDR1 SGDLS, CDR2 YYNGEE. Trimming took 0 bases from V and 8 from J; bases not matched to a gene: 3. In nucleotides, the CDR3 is TGTGCCAGCAGCGTAGAACAGGGGGCGGATGAGCAGTTCTTC. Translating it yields CASSVEQGADEQFF. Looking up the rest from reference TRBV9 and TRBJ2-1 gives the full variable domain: DSGVTQTPKHLITATGQRVTLRCSPRSGDLSVYWYQQSLDQGLQFLIQYYNGEERAKGNILERFSAQQFPDLHSELNLSSLELGDSALYFCASSVEQGADEQFFGPGTRLTVL.

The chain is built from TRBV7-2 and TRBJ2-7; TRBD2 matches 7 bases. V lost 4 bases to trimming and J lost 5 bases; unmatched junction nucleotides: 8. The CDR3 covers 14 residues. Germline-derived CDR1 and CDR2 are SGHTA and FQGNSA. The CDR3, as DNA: TGTGCCAGCAGCTCGGGGGGAGGGTCTGACGAGCAGTACTTC. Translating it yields CASSSGGGSDEQYF.

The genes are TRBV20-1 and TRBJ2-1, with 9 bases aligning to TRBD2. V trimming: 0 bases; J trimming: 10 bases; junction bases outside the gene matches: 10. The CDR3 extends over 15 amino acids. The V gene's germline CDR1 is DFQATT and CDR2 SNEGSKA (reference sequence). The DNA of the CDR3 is TGCAGTGCTAGAGATGTAATAGCGGGAGTGGACGAGCAGTTCTTC. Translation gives CSARDVIAGVDEQFF.

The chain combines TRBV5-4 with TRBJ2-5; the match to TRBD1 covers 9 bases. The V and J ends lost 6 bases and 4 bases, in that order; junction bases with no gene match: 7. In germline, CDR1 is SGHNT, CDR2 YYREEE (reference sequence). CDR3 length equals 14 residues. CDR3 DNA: TGTGCCAGCAATCTTCCGGGACAGGGAGAGACCCAGTACTTC. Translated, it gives CASNLPGQGETQYF.

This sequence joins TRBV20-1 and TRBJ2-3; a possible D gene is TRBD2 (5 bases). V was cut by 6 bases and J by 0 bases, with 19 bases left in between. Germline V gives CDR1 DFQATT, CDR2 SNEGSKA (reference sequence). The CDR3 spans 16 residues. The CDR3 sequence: CSALPGMAYSTDTQYF. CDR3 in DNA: TGCAGTGCCCTTCCCGGGATGGCGTACAGCACAGATACGCAGTATTTT.

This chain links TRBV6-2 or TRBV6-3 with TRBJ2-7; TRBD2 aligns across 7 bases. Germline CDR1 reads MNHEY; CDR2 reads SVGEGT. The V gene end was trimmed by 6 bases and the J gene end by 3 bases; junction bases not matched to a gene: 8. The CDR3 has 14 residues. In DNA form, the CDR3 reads TGTGCCAGCAGGGAGAGCGGGACGGACTACGAGCAGTACTTC. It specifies CASRESGTDYEQYF.

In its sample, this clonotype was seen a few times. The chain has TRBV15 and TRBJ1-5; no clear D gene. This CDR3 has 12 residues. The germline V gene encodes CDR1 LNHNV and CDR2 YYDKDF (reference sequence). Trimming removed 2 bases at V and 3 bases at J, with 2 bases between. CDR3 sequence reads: CATSRPNQPQHF. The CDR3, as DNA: TGTGCCACCAGCAGACCCAATCAGCCCCAGCATTTT.

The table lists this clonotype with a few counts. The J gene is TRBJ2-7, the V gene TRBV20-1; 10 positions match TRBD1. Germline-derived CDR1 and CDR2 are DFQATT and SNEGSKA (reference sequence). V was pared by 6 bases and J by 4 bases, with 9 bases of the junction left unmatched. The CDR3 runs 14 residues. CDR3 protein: CSARRDRGSYEQYF. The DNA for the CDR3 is TGCAGTGCAAGAAGGGACAGGGGATCATACGAGCAGTACTTC.

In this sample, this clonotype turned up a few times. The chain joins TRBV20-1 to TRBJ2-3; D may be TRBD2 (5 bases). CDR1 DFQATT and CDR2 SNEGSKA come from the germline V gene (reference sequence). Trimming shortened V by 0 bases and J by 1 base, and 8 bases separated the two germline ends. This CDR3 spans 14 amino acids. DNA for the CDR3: TGCAGTGCTAGAGATTTGCGGGGCACAGATACGCAGTATTTT. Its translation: CSARDLRGTDTQYF.

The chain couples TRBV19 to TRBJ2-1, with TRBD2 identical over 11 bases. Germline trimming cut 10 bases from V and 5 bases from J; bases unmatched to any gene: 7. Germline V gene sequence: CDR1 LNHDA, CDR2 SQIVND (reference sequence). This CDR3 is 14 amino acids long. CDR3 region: CAILAGGPDNEQFF. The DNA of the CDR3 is TGTGCCATCCTAGCGGGAGGCCCTGACAATGAGCAGTTCTTC.

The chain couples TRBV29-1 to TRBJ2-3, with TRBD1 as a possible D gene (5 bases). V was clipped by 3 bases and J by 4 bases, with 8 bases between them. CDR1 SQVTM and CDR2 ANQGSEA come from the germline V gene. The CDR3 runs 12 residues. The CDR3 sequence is CSVDEGADTQYF. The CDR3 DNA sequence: TGCAGCGTTGACGAAGGGGCAGATACGCAGTATTTT.

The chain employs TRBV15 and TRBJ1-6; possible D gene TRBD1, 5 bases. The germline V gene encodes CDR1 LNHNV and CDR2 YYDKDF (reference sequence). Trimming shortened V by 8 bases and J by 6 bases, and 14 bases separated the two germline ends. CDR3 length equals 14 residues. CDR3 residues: CATRPTDINSPLHF. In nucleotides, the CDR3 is TGTGCCACCCGCCCGACAGACATTAATTCACCCCTCCACTTT. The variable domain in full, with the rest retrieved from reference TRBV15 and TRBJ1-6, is DAMVIQNPRYQVTQFGKPVTLSCSQTLNHNVMYWYQQKSSQAPKLLFHYYDKDFNNEADTPDNFQSRRPNTSFCFLDIRSPGLGDTAMYLCATRPTDINSPLHFGNGTRLTVT.

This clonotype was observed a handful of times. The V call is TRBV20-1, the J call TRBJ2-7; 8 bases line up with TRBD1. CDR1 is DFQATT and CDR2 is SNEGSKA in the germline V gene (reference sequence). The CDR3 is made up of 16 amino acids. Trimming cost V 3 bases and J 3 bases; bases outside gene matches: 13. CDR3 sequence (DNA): TGCAGTGCTAGGGGACAGGAATACACAGGCGGCTACGAGCAGTACTTC. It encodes CSARGQEYTGGYEQYF.